This T cell receptor (beta chain) came from a study of metastatic and nonmetastatic thyroid tumors. Study-level information: Thyroid patients, malignant and benign, had repertoires compared across blood and tumor or nodule tissue. Overall study findings and caveats: Significantly higher TCR beta diversity was reportedly seen in malignant thyroid tumors than benign nodules, in blood and tumor.

No treatment had been given to any patient before thyroid surgery. V lost 1 base and J 0 bases, leaving 6 bases between the germline ends. The length of the CDR3 is 15 residues. The germline V gene encodes CDR1 MGHRA and CDR2 YSYEKL. This clone was detected ten times or more. Its antigen is undetermined. Study processing details: Differences in CDR3 between clinicopathological groups were drawn on to build a classifier intended to discriminate distant-metastatic papillary thyroid cancer patients. TCRdb reanalyzed the PCR reads with MiXCR. The V and J calls follow TCRdb's processing rather than the paper's. This sample has some 14,000 clones, with more than 20% found just once.

The chain couples TRBV4-1 to TRBJ2-2; D gene unclear. The sample consisted of blood. This clonotype was sampled from a female donor with papillary thyroid cancer or a benign thyroid nodule (not recorded which). Some clones in this sample may be carry-over from other donors' samples. DNA for the CDR3: TGCGCCAGCAGCCAAGGGCTGGCGAACACCGGGGAGCTGTTTTTT. It is translated as CASSQGLANTGELFF.